This TCR beta chain was profiled in a study of T-cell reconstitution after alpha-beta-depleted transplantation in children. General study points: Expanded clones from the graft, numbering several hundred, reportedly supplied alpha-beta T cells about two months after transplant.

Trimming took 4 bases from V and 8 from J; bases not matched to a gene: 7. The germline V gene encodes CDR1 SQVTM and CDR2 ANQGSEA. CDR3 length: 14 amino acids. Unique molecular identifiers featured in how the TCRbeta library was prepared. TCRdb independently ran MiXCR on the PCR reads; one entry per CDR3 protein. This table holds fewer than 700,000 distinct CDR3 sequences, approximately 22% found once. As to this clonotype: What it recognizes is unknown.

This receptor was identified in a boy less than two years old who had a stem cell transplant for acute myeloid leukemia, so the T cells may come from the graft donor. This specimen was PBMCs, mostly from graft donor cells, taken 360 days after TCRalphabeta/CD19-depleted stem cell transplant. This chain connects TRBV29-1 to TRBJ1-4; 10 nucleotides match TRBD1. CDR3 loop: CSVVTGGAGEKLFF. The CDR3 DNA is TGCAGCGTTGTGACAGGGGGCGCTGGGGAAAAACTGTTTTTT.